The 14 T cell receptor beta chains in this list originate from one sample, sequenced in a study of beta chain features in type 1 diabetes. Expressed TCRB transcripts got sequenced, as all isolated RNA was reverse transcribed. Here immunoSEQ multiplex PCR was the method, and the copy in TCRdb shows in-frame clones only, minus some. The table records 200,000 to 250,000 clones, roughly an eighth of them present only once. Sequencing used naive CD4+ T cells from blood. These receptors all come from a woman between 40 and 50 years old in good health.

CDR3 nucleotides: TGTGCCAGCAGCTGGGTCGAGGATCCGGGCAATGAGCAGTTCTTC. Protein sequence: CASSWVEDPGNEQFF. The chain employs TRBV5-6 and TRBJ2-1, with no clear D. CDR3 length: 15 residues. Trimming stripped 3 bases from V and 6 bases from J, with 16 bases between. Germline V gene sequence: CDR1 SGHDT, CDR2 YYEEEE.

This clone was picked up a small number of times. This rearrangement joins TRBV7-9 to TRBJ2-1; 8 bases align to TRBD2. With 5 bases clipped from V and 8 bases from J, the junction kept 17 bases outside the gene matches. CDR3 size: 17 residues. The germline CDR1 and CDR2 sequences are SEHNR and FQNEAQ (reference sequence). CDR3 residues: CASSIIRIGLAVHEQFF. The CDR3, as DNA: TGTGCCAGCAGCATTATACGGATAGGACTAGCAGTCCATGAGCAGTTCTTC.

The V and J genes are TRBV4-3 and TRBJ2-2; TRBD2 agrees at 8 bases. This CDR3 has 18 amino acids. Germline-derived CDR1 and CDR2 are LGHNA and YSLEER. The trim removed 0 bases at V and 0 bases at J, leaving 6 bases unmatched. The CDR3 DNA follows: TGCGCCAGCAGCCAAGACGCCCGGGGGGGCCCGAACACCGGGGAGCTGTTTTTT. Translated: CASSQDARGGPNTGELFF.

A few counts support this clone. CDR3 in amino acids: CATSQGSMETQYF. CDR3 coding DNA: TGTGCCACCAGCCAGGGGTCAATGGAGACCCAGTACTTC. The V gene is TRBV15, the J gene TRBJ2-5; D perhaps matches TRBD1 (6 bases). Trimming left V 5 bases short and J 5 bases short, with 12 bases between. The CDR3 runs 13 residues. Germline V gene sequence: CDR1 LNHNV, CDR2 YYDKDF (reference sequence).

The chain is built from TRBV19 and TRBJ1-1; D may be TRBD1 (5 bases). The CDR3 runs 14 residues. CDR1 is LNHDA, CDR2 SQIVND, per germline (reference sequence). V lost 5 bases and J lost 0, with 10 bases in between. The CDR3 sequence is CASSQGALNTEAFF. The CDR3, as DNA: TGTGCCAGTAGTCAGGGTGCATTGAACACTGAAGCTTTCTTT.

V is TRBV10-3 and J is TRBJ2-7; 7 bases match TRBD1. The germline V gene encodes CDR1 ENHRY and CDR2 SYGVKD. Trimming at V came to 6 bases and at J to 2 bases, leaving 1 base not matched to a gene. The CDR3 spans 12 residues. The DNA for the CDR3 is TGTGCCATCAGACAGGGGACCTACGAGCAGTACTTC. This encodes CAIRQGTYEQYF.

This clone was observed once. The chain is built from TRBV5-8 and TRBJ2-7; D perhaps matches TRBD1 (5 bases). The CDR3 has 13 amino acids. V lost 4 bases and J 6 bases, leaving 14 bases between the germline ends. CDR1 is SGHTS and CDR2 is YDEGEE in the germline V gene. The CDR3 region has the DNA TGTGCCAGCAGCCCCAGGGTCTCTACCGAGCAGTACTTC. Its protein is CASSPRVSTEQYF. Full variable domain (remainder filled in from reference TRBV5-8 and TRBJ2-7): EAGVTQSPTHLIKTRGQQATLRCSPISGHTSVYWYQQALGLGLQFLLWYDEGEERNRGNFPPRFSGRQFPNYSSELNVNALELEDSALYLCASSPRVSTEQYFGPGTRLTVT.

This chain joins TRBV9 and TRBJ2-5, with D possibly TRBD1 on 5 matching bases. The J call is doubtful: the DNA matches TRBJ2-7 better. The germline CDR1 and CDR2 sequences are SGDLS and YYNGEE. The CDR3 is 11 amino acids. The CDR3 coding sequence is TGTGCCAGCAGAGACAGCTACGAGCAGTACTTC. Encoded protein: CASRDSYEQYF.

This clone was counted a few times. The chain recombines TRBV5-1 with TRBJ2-5, with 9 bases that match TRBD2. Germline V gene lookup returns CDR1 SGHRS and CDR2 YFSETQ. V shed 6 bases and J 6 bases; nucleotides not matched to a gene: 15. The length of the CDR3 is 16 residues. In DNA form, the CDR3 reads TGCGCCAGCACCCTCGGCGGGGGGGCCGGTGGGAAGACCCAGTACTTC. Translated, it gives CASTLGGGAGGKTQYF.

This clone was observed many times. The V call is TRBV9, the J call TRBJ1-2, with D maybe TRBD1 (6 bases). V was pared by 10 bases and J by 8 bases, with 12 bases between. Germline V gives CDR1 SGDLS, CDR2 YYNGEE. The CDR3 is made up of 10 amino acids. The CDR3 DNA is TGTGCCTCGACAGGACGGGGCTACACCTTC. This codes for CASTGRGYTF.

This clone was found a few times. The J gene is TRBJ2-4, the V gene TRBV2, with 7 bases identical to TRBD1. The length of the CDR3 is 15 residues. The germline V gene encodes CDR1 SNHLY and CDR2 FYNNEI. Germline trimming cut 6 bases from V and 0 bases from J; bases unmatched to any gene: 5. The CDR3 DNA reads TGTGCCAGCAGGGACCCAGGGGGAGCCAAAAACATTCAGTACTTC. This codes for CASRDPGGAKNIQYF.

This clone was seen only a few times. The V and J genes are TRBV5-5 and TRBJ2-4; 9 nucleotides line up with TRBD1. The CDR3 is 15 residues long. The V segment lost 4 bases and the J segment 6 bases; nucleotides outside the gene matches: 8. Germline V gene data show CDR1 as SGHKS and CDR2 as YYEKEE (reference sequence). The CDR3 nucleotides are TGTGCCAGCAGCCCGCCTGGACAGGGGCTAAACATTCAGTACTTC. The encoded protein is CASSPPGQGLNIQYF.

The gene calls are TRBV2 and TRBJ1-3; no clear D. V was cut by 7 bases and J by 1 base, with 8 bases left in between. Germline V lookup: CDR1 SNHLY, CDR2 FYNNEI. CDR3 length: 13 residues. The CDR3 nucleotides read TGTGCCAGCAAAGTGACATCTGGAAACACCATATATTTT. Its protein is CASKVTSGNTIYF. Supplemented by reference TRBV2 and TRBJ1-3, the full variable domain reads EPEVTQTPSHQVTQMGQEVILRCVPISNHLYFYWYRQILGQKVEFLVSFYNNEISEKSEIFDDQFSVERPDGSNFTLKIRSTKLEDSAMYFCASKVTSGNTIYFGEGSWLTVV.

Only a few counts were recorded for this clone. The chain has TRBV27 and TRBJ1-4, with 8 bases lining up with TRBD1. This CDR3 contains 15 residues. From germline, CDR1 is MNHEY and CDR2 SMNVEV (reference sequence). V gave up 6 bases and J gave up 8 bases; unmatched junction bases: 11. DNA of the CDR3: TGTGCCAGCAGCCTGACCGGGACAGGAGCCGAAAAACTGTTTTTT. It encodes CASSLTGTGAEKLFF.